The 32 T cell receptor beta chains presented below share a single source sample, sequenced in a study of blood T cell repertoires in COVID-19. TCRdb's copy holds only in-frame clones and misses some; the assay was immunoSEQ multiplex PCR. There are roughly 250,000 clones in the sample; 65% to 85% occur only once, and less than 5.5% lies in the top ten. The sample was peripheral blood. The origin of the receptors is a man aged 45-60 years with active or convalescent COVID-19.

This clone was found a few times. J is TRBJ1-1 and V is TRBV5-8, with D perhaps matching TRBD1 (5 bases). The CDR3 is 13 residues long. The germline V gene encodes CDR1 SGHTS and CDR2 YDEGEE. Trimming stripped 4 bases from V and 4 bases from J, with 11 bases between. For the CDR3, the DNA is TGTGCCAGCAGCGTTCGGGGGGGCACTGAAGCTTTCTTT. Amino acids: CASSVRGGTEAFF. Filled out from reference TRBV5-8 and TRBJ1-1, the complete variable domain reads EAGVTQSPTHLIKTRGQQATLRCSPISGHTSVYWYQQALGLGLQFLLWYDEGEERNRGNFPPRFSGRQFPNYSSELNVNALELEDSALYLCASSVRGGTEAFFGQGTRLTVV.

CDR3 in amino acids: CASSGDSEYYGYTF. Written as DNA, the CDR3 is TGTGCCAGCAGCGGGGACAGCGAATATTATGGCTACACCTTC. The chain uses TRBV7-9 and TRBJ1-2; 7 nucleotides line up with TRBD1. This CDR3 has 14 amino acids. The germline CDR1 and CDR2 sequences are SEHNR and FQNEAQ (reference sequence). The J segment lost 5 bases and the V segment lost 5 bases, leaving 8 bases of the junction unmatched.

The gene calls are TRBV19 and TRBJ1-1, with 12 bases identical to TRBD1. Germline CDR1 reads LNHDA; CDR2 reads SQIVND (reference sequence). The junction had 16 bases not matched to a gene; V was cut back by 5 bases and J by 0 bases. This CDR3 spans 20 amino acids. CDR3: CASSGRMGTGGATLNTEAFF. CDR3 DNA sequence: TGTGCCAGTAGTGGGAGGATGGGGACAGGGGGCGCTACCTTGAACACTGAAGCTTTCTTT. The full variable domain, completed using reference TRBV19 and TRBJ1-1, is DGGITQSPKYLFRKEGQNVTLSCEQNLNHDAMYWYRQDPGQGLRLIYYSQIVNDFQKGDIAEGYSVSREKKESFPLTVTSAQKNPTAFYLCASSGRMGTGGATLNTEAFFGQGTRLTVV.

The chain combines TRBV27 with TRBJ2-3; the match to TRBD1 covers 7 bases. J lost 2 bases, V lost 1 base, and 12 bases had no gene match. The CDR3 covers 18 residues. From germline, CDR1 is MNHEY and CDR2 SMNVEV (reference sequence). The CDR3 sequence is CASSLFGHRGLSTDTQYF. In nucleotides, the CDR3 is TGTGCCAGCAGTTTATTTGGACACAGGGGTTTGTCCACAGATACGCAGTATTTT.

The CDR3 coding sequence is TGTGCCTGGAGTGGGGAGGGTTTTTTTTATGGCTACACCTTC. It yields the protein CAWSGEGFFYGYTF. The chain is built from TRBV30 and TRBJ1-2; D unclear. Trimming took off 1 base at V and 5 bases at J, with 14 bases between the two ends. CDR1 is GTSNPN and CDR2 is SVGIG in the germline V gene (reference sequence). The CDR3 length is 14 residues. The whole variable domain, filled in from reference TRBV30 and TRBJ1-2, reads SQTIHQWPATLVQPVGSPLSLECTVEGTSNPNLYWYRQAAGRGLQLLFYSVGIGQISSEVPQNLSASRPQDRQFILSSKKLLLSDSGFYLCAWSGEGFFYGYTFGSGTRLTVV.

The J gene is TRBJ1-5, the V gene TRBV28; 12 bases are a match to TRBD1. CDR3 length: 17 residues. Looked up from germline, CDR1 is MDHEN and CDR2 is SYDVKM. Trimming at V came to 8 bases and at J to 2 bases, leaving 10 bases not matched to a gene. CDR3 region: CASYPGQGAIGNQPQHF. The CDR3 nucleotides read TGTGCCAGCTACCCGGGACAGGGGGCAATTGGCAATCAGCCCCAGCATTTT.

This clone was counted between two and nine times. The chain joins TRBV9 to TRBJ2-7, with a weak D call TRBD1 (6 bases). V was pared by 3 bases and J by 2 bases, with 12 bases between. CDR1 and CDR2 from the germline V gene are SGDLS and YYNGEE. CDR3 size: 14 residues. The CDR3 bases are TGTGCCAGCAGCGCAGAGACAGGTCCCTACGAGCAGTACTTC. Its protein is CASSAETGPYEQYF. Using reference TRBV9 and TRBJ2-7 for the parts outside the CDR3, the full variable domain is DSGVTQTPKHLITATGQRVTLRCSPRSGDLSVYWYQQSLDQGLQFLIQYYNGEERAKGNILERFSAQQFPDLHSELNLSSLELGDSALYFCASSAETGPYEQYFGPGTRLTVT.

The CDR3 loop is CASSLRSLTDTQYF. The CDR3 DNA reads TGTGCCAGCAGCCTCAGGTCCCTCACAGATACGCAGTATTTT. The rearrangement uses TRBV7-3 and TRBJ2-3; D uncertain. This CDR3 is 14 amino acids long. Trimming shortened V by 5 bases and J by 2 bases, and 11 bases separated the two germline ends. Germline V gene lookup returns CDR1 SGHTA and CDR2 FQGTGA.

The gene calls are TRBV6-5 and TRBJ1-2, with TRBD1 as a possible D gene (6 bases). V was cut by 6 bases and J by 4 bases, with 15 bases left in between. The CDR3 totals 14 residues. Germline CDR1 and CDR2: MNHEY and SVGAGI. CDR3: CASSVSGVVYGYTF. The CDR3 coding sequence is TGTGCCAGCAGCGTGTCAGGGGTTGTCTATGGCTACACCTTC.

This chain joins TRBV2 and TRBJ1-2; weak D call: TRBD1 (5 bases). V shed 6 bases and J shed 0 bases, with 14 bases lying between them. This CDR3 contains 15 residues. The V gene's germline CDR1 is SNHLY and CDR2 FYNNEI. As DNA, the CDR3 is TGTGCCAGCAGCCGGTGGGGGGAAGCTAACTATGGCTACACCTTC. Residues: CASSRWGEANYGYTF.

V is TRBV7-9 and J is TRBJ2-3; the D gene is possibly TRBD1 (5 bases). Per germline, CDR1 SEHNR and CDR2 FQNEAQ (reference sequence). V shed 3 bases and J shed 4 bases, with 8 bases lying between them. The CDR3 runs 13 residues. CDR3 loop: CASSLDTPDTQYF. The CDR3 bases are TGTGCCAGCAGCTTGGACACCCCAGATACGCAGTATTTT.

J is TRBJ1-2 and V is TRBV2, with unresolved D. The CDR3 extends over 14 amino acids. CDR1 is SNHLY, CDR2 FYNNEI, per germline. V lost 0 bases, J lost 7 bases, and 12 bases lay in between. The CDR3 DNA reads as TGTGCCAGCAGTGAAGCGCGGGAGGTGGGTGGCTACACCTTC. Residues: CASSEAREVGGYTF.

The chain carries TRBV7-2 and TRBJ2-1; 11 bases fit TRBD1. CDR3 size: 15 residues. Germline V gives CDR1 SGHTA, CDR2 FQGNSA. The V and J ends lost 3 bases and 7 bases, in that order; junction bases with no gene match: 5. CDR3 protein: CASSLWGQGGNEQFF. The CDR3 nucleotides are TGTGCCAGCAGCTTGTGGGGACAGGGGGGGAATGAGCAGTTCTTC.

The V and J genes are TRBV14 and TRBJ2-7, with 7 bases matching TRBD2. Germline V gene sequence: CDR1 SGHDN, CDR2 FVKESK. This CDR3 is built from 14 residues. V shed 3 bases, J shed 2 bases, and the junction held 4 bases outside the gene matches. In DNA form, the CDR3 reads TGTGCCAGCAGCCACAGCGGGAAACCCTACGAGCAGTACTTC. It yields the protein CASSHSGKPYEQYF.

The rearrangement links TRBV6-2 or TRBV6-3 to TRBJ1-2; D call uncertain. CDR1 and CDR2 (germline): MNHEY, SVGEGT. There are 13 residues in the CDR3. Deletions cut 0 bases from V and 8 bases from J, with 10 bases between. The CDR3 DNA reads as TGTGCCAGCAGTTACTCGATGTGGGAGGGCTACACCTTC. It translates to CASSYSMWEGYTF.

This sequence joins TRBV5-4 and TRBJ1-1; D not certain. This CDR3 has 14 amino acids. Germline V CDR1 and CDR2: SGHNT, YYREEE (reference sequence). The V and J ends lost 0 bases and 6 bases respectively, with 12 bases between them. The CDR3 region is CASSLAGRAAEAFF. In DNA, the CDR3 is TGTGCCAGCAGCTTGGCTGGGAGGGCCGCTGAAGCTTTCTTT.

This clone came up once. The V call is TRBV5-4, the J call TRBJ1-1; 11 nucleotides match TRBD1. Germline-derived CDR1 and CDR2 are SGHNT and YYREEE (reference sequence). The CDR3 runs to 16 residues. V lost 3 bases and J lost 4; bases outside the gene matches: 8. This CDR3 is CASSSPGQGGSTEAFF. The CDR3 region has the DNA TGTGCCAGCAGCTCGCCGGGACAGGGGGGAAGCACTGAAGCTTTCTTT. Full variable domain (remainder filled in from reference TRBV5-4 and TRBJ1-1): ETGVTQSPTHLIKTRGQQVTLRCSSQSGHNTVSWYQQALGQGPQFIFQYYREEENGRGNFPPRFSGLQFPNYSSELNVNALELDDSALYLCASSSPGQGGSTEAFFGQGTRLTVV.

This clone came up once. J is TRBJ2-7 and V is TRBV7-9; perhaps TRBD1 as D (5 bases). V gave up 0 bases and J gave up 4 bases, with 13 bases separating them. Looked up from germline, CDR1 is SEHNR and CDR2 is FQNEAQ (reference sequence). CDR3 length: 15 residues. The CDR3 region is CASSLAGAHKYEQYF. The CDR3 region has the DNA TGTGCCAGCAGCTTAGCAGGGGCGCATAAGTACGAGCAGTACTTC.

This sequence joins TRBV29-1 and TRBJ2-7; TRBD1 matches at 7 bases. The CDR3 totals 15 residues. Germline CDR1 reads SQVTM; CDR2 reads ANQGSEA. V lost 0 bases, J lost 5 bases, and 10 bases stayed unmatched. CDR3: CSVEELAGGRDEQYF. Written as DNA, the CDR3 is TGCAGCGTTGAAGAATTGGCAGGGGGTAGGGACGAGCAGTACTTC.

The rearrangement joins TRBV30 to TRBJ1-1, with TRBD1 as a possible D gene (5 bases). This CDR3 is 16 amino acids long. The ends were cut back, 3 bases at V and 1 base at J, with 18 bases in the middle. CDR1 and CDR2 from the germline V gene are GTSNPN and SVGIG (reference sequence). CDR3 DNA sequence: TGTGCCTGGAGCGGAGGGACCCGGCCAACGAACACTGAAGCTTTCTTT. Residues: CAWSGGTRPTNTEAFF.

The CDR3 loop reads CSAPPRGQAFF. CDR3 in DNA: TGCAGTGCTCCCCCCAGGGGGCAAGCTTTCTTT. The V and J genes are TRBV20-1 and TRBJ1-1, with 8 bases identical to TRBD1. Losses at the gene ends were 5 bases for V and 9 bases for J; bases not matched to a gene: 5. Germline V gene sequence: CDR1 DFQATT, CDR2 SNEGSKA (reference sequence). The CDR3 covers 11 residues.

The genes are TRBV4-2 and TRBJ1-1, with D possibly matching TRBD1 (6 bases). The V end was cut by 4 bases, the J end by 1 base, with 16 bases between. The CDR3 length is 16 residues. Looked up from germline, CDR1 is LGHNA and CDR2 is YNFKEQ. CDR3 in amino acids: CASSPTPGHSNTEAFF. The CDR3 DNA sequence: TGTGCCAGCAGCCCCACTCCGGGACACTCGAACACTGAAGCTTTCTTT.

This chain uses TRBV2 with TRBJ1-6; TRBD1 agrees at 7 bases. The CDR3 runs to 14 residues. The ends lost 8 bases at V and 8 bases at J; junction bases unmatched: 9. Germline values: CDR1 SNHLY, CDR2 FYNNEI. The CDR3 DNA reads TGTGCCAGCTCAATGACAGGGAATCATTCACCCCTCCACTTT. This sequence encodes CASSMTGNHSPLHF. Filled out from reference TRBV2 and TRBJ1-6, the complete variable domain reads EPEVTQTPSHQVTQMGQEVILRCVPISNHLYFYWYRQILGQKVEFLVSFYNNEISEKSEIFDDQFSVERPDGSNFTLKIRSTKLEDSAMYFCASSMTGNHSPLHFGNGTRLTVT.

The chain uses TRBV21-1 and TRBJ1-5. TRBV21-1 is an annotated pseudogene. This CDR3 comprises 15 residues. Here the CDR3 DNA reads TGTGCCAGCAGCCAAGGTGCGAAGCACAATCAGCCCCAGCATTTT. It is translated as CASSQGAKHNQPQHF.

V and J are TRBV2 and TRBJ1-2, with 8 bases matching TRBD1. Germline CDR1 SNHLY, CDR2 FYNNEI. V was clipped by 10 bases and J by 8 bases; unmatched bases: 15. The CDR3 sequence is 14 residues long. The CDR3 region has the DNA TGTGCCACCGAGGCTGAAACAGGGGGAAGAGGCTACACCTTC. Its protein is CATEAETGGRGYTF.

The chain employs TRBV9 and TRBJ2-5; a weak D match, TRBD1 (6 bases). The germline CDR1 and CDR2 sequences are SGDLS and YYNGEE. Trimming removed 0 bases at V and 1 base at J, with 13 bases between. This CDR3 comprises 16 residues. The chain's CDR3 is CASSVGSGVSQETQYF. As DNA, the CDR3 is TGTGCCAGCAGCGTAGGGTCAGGGGTATCCCAAGAGACCCAGTACTTC.

The rearrangement links TRBV2 to TRBJ2-7, with 10 bases identical to TRBD1. Germline CDR1 reads SNHLY; CDR2 reads FYNNEI. The V and J ends lost 3 bases and 4 bases, in that order; junction bases with no gene match: 6. The CDR3 is 15 amino acids. As DNA, the CDR3 is TGTGCCAGCAGTGATTGGACAGGGGGGATGTACGAGCAGTACTTC. Translation gives CASSDWTGGMYEQYF.

The chain joins TRBV13 to TRBJ2-2; a possible D gene is TRBD1 (5 bases). Trimming took off 2 bases at V and 5 bases at J, with 18 bases between the two ends. Germline V gene data show CDR1 as PRHDT and CDR2 as FYEKMQ (reference sequence). This CDR3 is built from 17 residues. CDR3 residues: CASSLRNRQSITGELFF. The CDR3 DNA reads as TGTGCCAGCAGCTTACGCAATCGACAGTCAATAACCGGGGAGCTGTTTTTT.

The J gene is TRBJ2-7, the V gene TRBV7-2, with TRBD2 as a possible D gene (6 bases). V was shortened by 5 bases and J by 4 bases, with 18 bases between the two germline ends. Germline values: CDR1 SGHTA, CDR2 FQGNSA. The CDR3 length is 15 residues. As DNA, the CDR3 is TGTGCCAGCAGCCCTCGGGGGACCCCGGTGTACGAGCAGTACTTC. Translating gives CASSPRGTPVYEQYF.

The genes are TRBV9 and TRBJ1-2; TRBD1 is a possible D gene (5 bases). V shed 5 bases and J shed 5 bases, with 16 bases lying between them. CDR3 length: 14 amino acids. Germline CDR1 SGDLS, CDR2 YYNGEE. For the CDR3, the DNA is TGTGCCAGCAGTGACACCCCAGGGATATATGGCTACACCTTC. Translation gives CASSDTPGIYGYTF.

The chain is built from TRBV30 and TRBJ1-6; no clear D gene. CDR1 is GTSNPN, CDR2 SVGIG, per germline (reference sequence). V dropped 4 bases and J dropped 10 bases, with 23 bases sitting between them. The length of the CDR3 is 16 residues. The CDR3, as DNA: TGTGCCTGGAAATCCAATACAGAATACGTCGGCTCACCCCTCCACTTT. Translating gives CAWKSNTEYVGSPLHF.

This clone has a handful of counts. The chain combines TRBV7-9 with TRBJ2-7, with D unclear. Germline lookup yields CDR1 SEHNR and CDR2 FQNEAQ (reference sequence). This CDR3 has 12 residues. V lost 8 bases and J 1 base, leaving 9 bases between the germline ends. CDR3: CASGGASYEQYF. For the CDR3, the DNA is TGTGCCAGCGGCGGTGCTTCCTACGAGCAGTACTTC.